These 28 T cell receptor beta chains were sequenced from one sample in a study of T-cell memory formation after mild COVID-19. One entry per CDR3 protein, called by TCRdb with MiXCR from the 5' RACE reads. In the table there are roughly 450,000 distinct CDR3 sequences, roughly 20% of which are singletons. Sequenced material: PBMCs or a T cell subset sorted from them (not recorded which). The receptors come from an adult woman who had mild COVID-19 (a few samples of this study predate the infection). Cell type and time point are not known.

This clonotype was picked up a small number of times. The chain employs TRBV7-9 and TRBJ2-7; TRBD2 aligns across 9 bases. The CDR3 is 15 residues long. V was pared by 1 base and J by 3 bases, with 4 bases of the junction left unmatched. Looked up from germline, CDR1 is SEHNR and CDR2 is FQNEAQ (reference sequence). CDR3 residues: CASSLGLAEIYEQYF. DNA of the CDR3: TGTGCCAGCAGCTTAGGACTAGCGGAAATCTACGAGCAGTACTTC.

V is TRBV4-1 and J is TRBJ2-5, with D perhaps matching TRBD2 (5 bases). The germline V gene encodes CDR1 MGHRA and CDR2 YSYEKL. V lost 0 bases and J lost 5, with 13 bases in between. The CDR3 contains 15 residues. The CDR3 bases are TGCGCCAGCAGCCAAGAAGGACTGGCGAGGGAGACCCAGTACTTC. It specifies CASSQEGLARETQYF.

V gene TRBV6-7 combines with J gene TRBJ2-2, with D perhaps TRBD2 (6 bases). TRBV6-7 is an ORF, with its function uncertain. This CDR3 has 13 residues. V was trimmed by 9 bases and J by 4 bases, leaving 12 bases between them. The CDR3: CASLTGVTGELFF. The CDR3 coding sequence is TGTGCCAGTCTCACGGGGGTCACCGGGGAGCTGTTTTTT.

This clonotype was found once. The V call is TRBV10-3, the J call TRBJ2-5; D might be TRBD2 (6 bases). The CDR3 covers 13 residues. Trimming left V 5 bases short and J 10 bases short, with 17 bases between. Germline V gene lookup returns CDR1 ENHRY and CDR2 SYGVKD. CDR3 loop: CAISHQTREDQYF. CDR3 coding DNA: TGTGCCATCAGTCACCAGACCAGGGAGGACCAGTACTTC.

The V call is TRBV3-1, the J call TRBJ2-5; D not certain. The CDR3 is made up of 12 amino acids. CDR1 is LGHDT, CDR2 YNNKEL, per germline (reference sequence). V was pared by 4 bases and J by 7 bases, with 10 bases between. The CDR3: CASSLRKGTQYF. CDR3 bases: TGTGCCAGCAGCCTCAGAAAAGGGACCCAGTACTTC.

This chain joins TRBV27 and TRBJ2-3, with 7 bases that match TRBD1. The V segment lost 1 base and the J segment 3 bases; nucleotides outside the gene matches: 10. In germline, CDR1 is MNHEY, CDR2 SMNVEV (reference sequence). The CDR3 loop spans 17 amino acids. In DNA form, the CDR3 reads TGTGCCAGCAGTTTATTGTGTTTGACAGGGTGGACAGATACGCAGTATTTT. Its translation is CASSLLCLTGWTDTQYF.

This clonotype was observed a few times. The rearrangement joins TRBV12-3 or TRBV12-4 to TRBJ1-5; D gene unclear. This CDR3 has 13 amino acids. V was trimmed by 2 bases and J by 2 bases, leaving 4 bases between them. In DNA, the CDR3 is TGTGCCAGCAGTTTAATCCGCAATCAGCCCCAGCATTTT. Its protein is CASSLIRNQPQHF.

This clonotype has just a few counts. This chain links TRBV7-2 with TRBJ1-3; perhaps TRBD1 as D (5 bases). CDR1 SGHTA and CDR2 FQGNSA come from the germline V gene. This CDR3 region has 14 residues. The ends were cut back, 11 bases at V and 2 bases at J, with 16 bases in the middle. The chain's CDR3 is CAGGRGLTGNTIYF. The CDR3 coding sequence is TGTGCCGGAGGAAGGGGCTTGACTGGAAACACCATATATTTT.

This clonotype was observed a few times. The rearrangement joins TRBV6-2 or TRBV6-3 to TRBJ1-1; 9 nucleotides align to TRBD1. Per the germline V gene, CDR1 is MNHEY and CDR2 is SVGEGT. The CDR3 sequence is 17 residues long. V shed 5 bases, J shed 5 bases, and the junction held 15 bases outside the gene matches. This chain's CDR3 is CASSPPRTGALRTEAFF. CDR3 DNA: TGTGCCAGCAGTCCCCCCCGGACAGGGGCCTTGAGGACTGAAGCTTTCTTT.

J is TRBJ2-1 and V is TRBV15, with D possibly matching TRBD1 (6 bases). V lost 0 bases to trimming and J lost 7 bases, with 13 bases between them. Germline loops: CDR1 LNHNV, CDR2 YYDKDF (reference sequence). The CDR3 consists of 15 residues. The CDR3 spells CATSRDRGRWNEQFF. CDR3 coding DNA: TGTGCCACCAGCAGAGACAGGGGAAGGTGGAATGAGCAGTTCTTC.

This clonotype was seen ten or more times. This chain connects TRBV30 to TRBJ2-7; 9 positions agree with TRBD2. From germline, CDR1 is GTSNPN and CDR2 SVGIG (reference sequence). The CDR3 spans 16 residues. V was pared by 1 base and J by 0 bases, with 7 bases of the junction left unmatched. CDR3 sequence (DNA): TGTGCCTGGAGTGCTATAAGACTAGCGGCCTCCTACGAGCAGTACTTC. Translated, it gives CAWSAIRLAASYEQYF.

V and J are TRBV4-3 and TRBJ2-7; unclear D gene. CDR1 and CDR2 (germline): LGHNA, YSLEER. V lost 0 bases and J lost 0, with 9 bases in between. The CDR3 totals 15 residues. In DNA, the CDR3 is TGCGCCAGCAGCCAAGAGTGGTCCGTCTCCTACGAGCAGTACTTC. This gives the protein CASSQEWSVSYEQYF.

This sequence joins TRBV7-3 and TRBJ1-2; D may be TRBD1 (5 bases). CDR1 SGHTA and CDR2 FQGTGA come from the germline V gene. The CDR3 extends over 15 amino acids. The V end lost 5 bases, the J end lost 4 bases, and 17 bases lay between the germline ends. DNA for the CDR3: TGTGCCAGCAGCCCAACGGGGGGACCCCTCTATGGCTACACCTTC. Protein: CASSPTGGPLYGYTF.

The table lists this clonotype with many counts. The CDR3 loop is CASSLDQGNEQYF. In nucleotides, the CDR3 is TGCGCCAGCAGCTTGGACCAGGGCAACGAGCAGTACTTC. This chain connects TRBV5-1 to TRBJ2-7; D might be TRBD1 (5 bases). Trimming took 0 bases from V and 5 from J, leaving 9 bases between them. CDR1 is SGHRS, CDR2 YFSETQ, per germline. CDR3 size: 13 residues.

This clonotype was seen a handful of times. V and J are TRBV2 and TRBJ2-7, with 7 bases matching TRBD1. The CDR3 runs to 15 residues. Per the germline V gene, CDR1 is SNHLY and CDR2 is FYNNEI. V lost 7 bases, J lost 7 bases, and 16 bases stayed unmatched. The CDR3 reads CASISGQALTGEQYF. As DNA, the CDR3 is TGTGCCAGCATCTCAGGACAGGCCCTAACGGGGGAGCAGTACTTC. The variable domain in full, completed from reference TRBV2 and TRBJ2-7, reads EPEVTQTPSHQVTQMGQEVILRCVPISNHLYFYWYRQILGQKVEFLVSFYNNEISEKSEIFDDQFSVERPDGSNFTLKIRSTKLEDSAMYFCASISGQALTGEQYFGPGTRLTVT.

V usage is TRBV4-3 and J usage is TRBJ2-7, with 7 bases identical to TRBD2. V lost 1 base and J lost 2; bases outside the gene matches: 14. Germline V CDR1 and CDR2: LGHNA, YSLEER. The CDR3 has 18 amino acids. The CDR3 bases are TGCGCCAGCAGCCAAGGAAGCGTGACGGGAGGCCTAACCTACGAGCAGTACTTC. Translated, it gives CASSQGSVTGGLTYEQYF.

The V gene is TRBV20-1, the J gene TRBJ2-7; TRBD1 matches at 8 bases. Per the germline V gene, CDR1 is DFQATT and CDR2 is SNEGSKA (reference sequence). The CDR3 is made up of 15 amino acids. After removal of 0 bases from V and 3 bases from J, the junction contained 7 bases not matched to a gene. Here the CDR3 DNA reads TGCAGTGCTAGAGAATGGCAGGGGGCAATCTACGAGCAGTACTTC. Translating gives CSAREWQGAIYEQYF.

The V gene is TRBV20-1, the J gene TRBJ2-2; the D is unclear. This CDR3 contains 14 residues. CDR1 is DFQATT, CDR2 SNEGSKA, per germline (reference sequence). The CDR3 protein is CSAAPRRYTGELFF. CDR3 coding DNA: TGCAGCGCCGCACCCCGGCGCTACACCGGGGAGCTGTTTTTT.

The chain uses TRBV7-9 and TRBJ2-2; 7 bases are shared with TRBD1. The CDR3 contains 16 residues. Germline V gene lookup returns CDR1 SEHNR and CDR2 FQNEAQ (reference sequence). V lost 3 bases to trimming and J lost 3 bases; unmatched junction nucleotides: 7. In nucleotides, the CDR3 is TGTGCCAGCAGCTTCGAGGGGGCCGGGTACACCGGGGAGCTGTTTTTT. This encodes CASSFEGAGYTGELFF.

In DNA, the CDR3 is TGTGCCAGCAGCTCGACAGGGTGGGGGGCCAACGTCCTGACTTTC. Residues: CASSSTGWGANVLTF. The V call is TRBV7-9, the J call TRBJ2-6; TRBD1 matches at 7 bases. This CDR3 is 15 amino acids long. The junction had 4 bases not matched to a gene; V was cut back by 4 bases and J by 4 bases. CDR1 and CDR2 from the germline V gene are SEHNR and FQNEAQ (reference sequence).

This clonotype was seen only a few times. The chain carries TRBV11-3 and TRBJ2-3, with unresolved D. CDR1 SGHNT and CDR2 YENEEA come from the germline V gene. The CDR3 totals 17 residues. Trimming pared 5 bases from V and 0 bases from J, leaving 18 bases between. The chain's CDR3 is CASSTGVSWGSTDTQYF. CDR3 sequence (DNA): TGTGCCAGCAGCACTGGGGTCAGCTGGGGTAGCACAGATACGCAGTATTTT. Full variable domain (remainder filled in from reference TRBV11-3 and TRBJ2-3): EAGVVQSPRYKIIEKKQPVAFWCNPISGHNTLYWYLQNLGQGPELLIRYENEEAVDDSQLPKDRFSAERLKGVDSTLKIQPAELGDSAVYLCASSTGVSWGSTDTQYFGPGTRLTVL.

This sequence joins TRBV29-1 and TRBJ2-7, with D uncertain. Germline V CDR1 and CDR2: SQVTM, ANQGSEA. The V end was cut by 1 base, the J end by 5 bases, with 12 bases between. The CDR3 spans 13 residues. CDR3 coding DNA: TGCAGCGTTGAAGTAGTGGCGCACCACGAGCAGTACTTC. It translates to CSVEVVAHHEQYF.

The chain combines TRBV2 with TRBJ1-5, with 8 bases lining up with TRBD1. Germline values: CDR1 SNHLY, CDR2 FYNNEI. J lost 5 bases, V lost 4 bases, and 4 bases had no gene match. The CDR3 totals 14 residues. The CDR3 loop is CASSGDRSDQPQHF. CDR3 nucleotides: TGTGCCAGCAGTGGGGACAGGTCGGATCAGCCCCAGCATTTT. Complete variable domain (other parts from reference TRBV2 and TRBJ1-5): EPEVTQTPSHQVTQMGQEVILRCVPISNHLYFYWYRQILGQKVEFLVSFYNNEISEKSEIFDDQFSVERPDGSNFTLKIRSTKLEDSAMYFCASSGDRSDQPQHFGDGTRLSIL.

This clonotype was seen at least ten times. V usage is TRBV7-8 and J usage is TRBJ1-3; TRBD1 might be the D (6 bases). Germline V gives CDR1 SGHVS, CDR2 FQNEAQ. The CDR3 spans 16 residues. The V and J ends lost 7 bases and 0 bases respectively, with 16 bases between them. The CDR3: CASNDLQGSSGNTIYF. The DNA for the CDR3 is TGTGCCAGCAACGATCTACAGGGTAGCTCTGGAAACACCATATATTTT.

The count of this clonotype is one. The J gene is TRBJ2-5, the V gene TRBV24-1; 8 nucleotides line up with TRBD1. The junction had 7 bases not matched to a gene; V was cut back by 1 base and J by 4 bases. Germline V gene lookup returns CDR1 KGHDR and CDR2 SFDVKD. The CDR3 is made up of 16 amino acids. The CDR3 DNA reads TGTGCCACCAGTGATTTCTCAGGGGGCCGGCCAGAGACCCAGTACTTC. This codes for CATSDFSGGRPETQYF.

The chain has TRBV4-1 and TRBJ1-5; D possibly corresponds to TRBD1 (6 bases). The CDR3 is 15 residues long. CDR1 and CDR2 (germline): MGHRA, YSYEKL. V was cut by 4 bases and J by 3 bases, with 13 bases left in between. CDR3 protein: CASSPTGASNQPQHF. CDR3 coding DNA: TGCGCCAGCAGCCCCACGGGGGCTTCCAATCAGCCCCAGCATTTT.

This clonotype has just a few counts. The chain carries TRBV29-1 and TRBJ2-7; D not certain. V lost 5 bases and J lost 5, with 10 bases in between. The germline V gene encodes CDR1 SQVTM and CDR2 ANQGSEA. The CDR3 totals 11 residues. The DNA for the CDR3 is TGCAGCGTTCCGGGTAGTGACGAGCAGTACTTC. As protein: CSVPGSDEQYF.

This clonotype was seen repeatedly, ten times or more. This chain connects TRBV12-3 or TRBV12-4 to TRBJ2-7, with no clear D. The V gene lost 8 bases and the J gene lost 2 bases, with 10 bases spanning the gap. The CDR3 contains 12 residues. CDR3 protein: CASRRIPYEQYF. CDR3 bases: TGTGCCAGCCGGAGAATACCCTACGAGCAGTACTTC.